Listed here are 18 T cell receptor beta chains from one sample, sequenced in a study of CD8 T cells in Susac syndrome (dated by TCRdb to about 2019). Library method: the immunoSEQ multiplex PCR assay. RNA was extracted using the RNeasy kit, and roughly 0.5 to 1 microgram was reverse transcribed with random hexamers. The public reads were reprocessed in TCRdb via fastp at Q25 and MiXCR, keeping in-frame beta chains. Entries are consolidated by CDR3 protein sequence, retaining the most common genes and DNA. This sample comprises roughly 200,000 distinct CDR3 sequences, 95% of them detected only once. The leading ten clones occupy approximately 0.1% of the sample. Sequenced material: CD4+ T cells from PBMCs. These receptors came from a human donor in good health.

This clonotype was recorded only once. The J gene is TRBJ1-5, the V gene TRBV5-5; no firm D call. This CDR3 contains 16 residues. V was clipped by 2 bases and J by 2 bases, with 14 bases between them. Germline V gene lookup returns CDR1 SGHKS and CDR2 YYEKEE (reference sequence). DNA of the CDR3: TGTGCCAGCAGCTTTTCCGGCAGCCGCGGCAATCAGCCCCAGCATTTT. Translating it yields CASSFSGSRGNQPQHF. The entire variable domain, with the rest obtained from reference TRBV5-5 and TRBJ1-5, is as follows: DAGVTQSPTHLIKTRGQQVTLRCSPISGHKSVSWYQQVLGQGPQFIFQYYEKEERGRGNFPDRFSARQFPNYSSELNVNALLLGDSALYLCASSFSGSRGNQPQHFGDGTRLSIL.

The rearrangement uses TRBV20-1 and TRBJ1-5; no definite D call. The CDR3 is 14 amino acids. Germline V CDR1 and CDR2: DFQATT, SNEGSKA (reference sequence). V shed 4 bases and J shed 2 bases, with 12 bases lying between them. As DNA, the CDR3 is TGCAGTGCTAACGAGGATTATGGCAATCAGCCCCAGCATTTT. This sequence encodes CSANEDYGNQPQHF.

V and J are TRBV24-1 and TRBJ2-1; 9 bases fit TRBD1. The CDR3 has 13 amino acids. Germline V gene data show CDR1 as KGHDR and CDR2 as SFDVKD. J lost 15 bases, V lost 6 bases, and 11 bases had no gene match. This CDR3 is CATSLNSGTGLFF. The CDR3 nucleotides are TGTGCCACCAGTCTGAACTCCGGGACAGGGTTGTTCTTC.

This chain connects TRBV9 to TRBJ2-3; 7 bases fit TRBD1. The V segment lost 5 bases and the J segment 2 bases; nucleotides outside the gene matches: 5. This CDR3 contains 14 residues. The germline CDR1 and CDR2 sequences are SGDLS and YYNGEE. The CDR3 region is CASSRDSHTDTQYF. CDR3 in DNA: TGTGCCAGCAGTCGGGACAGCCACACAGATACGCAGTATTTT.

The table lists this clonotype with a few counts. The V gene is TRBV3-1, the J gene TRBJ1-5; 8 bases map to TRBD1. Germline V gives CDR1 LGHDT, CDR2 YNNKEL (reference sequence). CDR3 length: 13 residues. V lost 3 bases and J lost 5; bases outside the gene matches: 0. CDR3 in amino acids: CASSQDRDQPQHF. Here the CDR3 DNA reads TGTGCCAGCAGCCAGGACAGGGATCAGCCCCAGCATTTT. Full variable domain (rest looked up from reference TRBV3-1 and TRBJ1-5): DTAVSQTPKYLVTQMGNDKSIKCEQNLGHDTMYWYKQDSKKFLKIMFSYNNKELIINETVPNRFSPKSPDKAHLNLHINSLELGDSAVYFCASSQDRDQPQHFGDGTRLSIL.

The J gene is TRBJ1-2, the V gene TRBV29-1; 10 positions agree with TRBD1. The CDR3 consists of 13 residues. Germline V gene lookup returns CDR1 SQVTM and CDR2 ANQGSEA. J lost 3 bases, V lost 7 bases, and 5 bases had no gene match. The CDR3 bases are TGCAGCGCAGGGACAGGGGACGACTATGGCTACACCTTC. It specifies CSAGTGDDYGYTF.

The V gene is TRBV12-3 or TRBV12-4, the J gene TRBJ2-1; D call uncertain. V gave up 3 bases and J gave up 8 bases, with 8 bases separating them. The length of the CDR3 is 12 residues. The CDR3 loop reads CASSFSWDEQFF. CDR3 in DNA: TGTGCCAGCAGTTTTTCCTGGGATGAGCAGTTCTTC.

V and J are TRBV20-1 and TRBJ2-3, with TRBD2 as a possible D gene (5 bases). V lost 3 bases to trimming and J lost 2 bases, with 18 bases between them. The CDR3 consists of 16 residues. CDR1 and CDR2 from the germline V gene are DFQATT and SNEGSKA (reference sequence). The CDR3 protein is CSASPPSGTFTDTQYF. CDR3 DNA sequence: TGCAGTGCTAGCCCCCCCAGCGGTACCTTCACAGATACGCAGTATTTT.

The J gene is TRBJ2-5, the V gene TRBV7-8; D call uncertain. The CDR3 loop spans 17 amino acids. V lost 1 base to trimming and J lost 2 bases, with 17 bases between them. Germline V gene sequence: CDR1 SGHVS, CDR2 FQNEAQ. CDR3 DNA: TGTGCCAGCAGCTTAGGCCATCAGACAATCTCGCAAGAGACCCAGTACTTC. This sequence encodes CASSLGHQTISQETQYF.

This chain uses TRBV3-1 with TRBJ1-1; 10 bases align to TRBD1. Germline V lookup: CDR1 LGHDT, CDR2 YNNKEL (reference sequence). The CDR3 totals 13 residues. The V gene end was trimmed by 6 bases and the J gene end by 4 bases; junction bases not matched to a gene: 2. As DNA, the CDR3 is TGTGCCAGCAGGCGGACAGGGGGCACTGAAGCTTTCTTT. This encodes CASRRTGGTEAFF.

The CDR3 region is CASSHRQFNQPQHF. DNA of the CDR3: TGTGCCAGCAGCCACAGACAGTTCAATCAGCCCCAGCATTTT. The chain links TRBV3-1 to TRBJ1-5, with D tentatively TRBD1 (5 bases). The CDR3 runs 14 residues. V was pared by 3 bases and J by 3 bases, with 9 bases between. The V gene's germline CDR1 is LGHDT and CDR2 YNNKEL (reference sequence). The full variable domain, with the rest looked up from reference TRBV3-1 and TRBJ1-5, is DTAVSQTPKYLVTQMGNDKSIKCEQNLGHDTMYWYKQDSKKFLKIMFSYNNKELIINETVPNRFSPKSPDKAHLNLHINSLELGDSAVYFCASSHRQFNQPQHFGDGTRLSIL.

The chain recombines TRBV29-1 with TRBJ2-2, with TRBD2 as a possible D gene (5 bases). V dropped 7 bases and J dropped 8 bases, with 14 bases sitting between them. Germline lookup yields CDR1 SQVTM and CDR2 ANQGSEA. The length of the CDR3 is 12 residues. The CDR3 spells CSAGRAVGELFF. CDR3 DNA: TGCAGCGCCGGGCGGGCGGTAGGGGAGCTGTTTTTT.

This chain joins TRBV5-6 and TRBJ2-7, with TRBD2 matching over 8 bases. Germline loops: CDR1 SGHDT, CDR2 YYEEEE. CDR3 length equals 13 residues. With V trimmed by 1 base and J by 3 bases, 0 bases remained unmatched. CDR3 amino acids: CASSLTSGYEQYV. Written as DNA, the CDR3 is TGTGCCAGCAGCTTGACTAGCGGCTACGAGCAGTACGTC.

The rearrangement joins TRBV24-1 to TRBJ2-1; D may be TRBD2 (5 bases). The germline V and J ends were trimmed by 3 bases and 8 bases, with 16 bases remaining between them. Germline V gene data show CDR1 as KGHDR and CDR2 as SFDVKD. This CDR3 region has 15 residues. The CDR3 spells CATSDRGSFPDEQFF. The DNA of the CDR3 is TGTGCCACCAGTGATCGCGGGTCCTTTCCCGATGAGCAGTTCTTC.

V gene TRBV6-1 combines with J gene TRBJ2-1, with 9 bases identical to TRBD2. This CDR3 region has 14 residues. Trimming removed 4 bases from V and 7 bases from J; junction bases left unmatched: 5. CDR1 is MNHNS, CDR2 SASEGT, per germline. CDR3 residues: CASSALAGLNEQFF. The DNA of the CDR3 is TGTGCCAGCAGTGCTCTAGCGGGATTGAATGAGCAGTTCTTC.

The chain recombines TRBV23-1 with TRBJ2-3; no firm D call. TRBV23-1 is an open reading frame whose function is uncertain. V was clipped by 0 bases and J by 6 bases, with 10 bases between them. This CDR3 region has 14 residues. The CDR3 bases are TGCGCCAGCAGTCAATCGGCCTTACCGGATACGCAGTATTTT. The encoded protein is CASSQSALPDTQYF.

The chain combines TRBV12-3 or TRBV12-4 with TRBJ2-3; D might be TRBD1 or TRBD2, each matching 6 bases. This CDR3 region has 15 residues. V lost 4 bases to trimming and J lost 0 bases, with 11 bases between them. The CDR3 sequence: CASSYTGTSTDTQYF. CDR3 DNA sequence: TGTGCCAGCAGTTATACAGGGACTAGCACAGATACGCAGTATTTT.

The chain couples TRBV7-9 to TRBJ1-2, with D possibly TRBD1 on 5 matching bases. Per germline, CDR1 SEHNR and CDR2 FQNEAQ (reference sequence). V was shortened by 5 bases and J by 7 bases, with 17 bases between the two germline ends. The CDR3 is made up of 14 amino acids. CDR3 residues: CASSRDVAAGGYTF. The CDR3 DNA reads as TGTGCCAGCAGCCGGGACGTGGCAGCGGGTGGCTACACCTTC.